This T cell receptor beta chain was identified during a study of cytomegalovirus exposure and HLA in healthy donors. A remark on this clone: Its specificity is not known.

Germline CDR1 and CDR2: MDHEN and SYDVKM. There are 12 residues in the CDR3. The V end was cut by 3 bases, the J end by 3 bases, with 5 bases between. The PCR used 60 Vbeta and 13 Jbeta primers. Clones were read by immunoSEQ multiplex PCR, and TCRdb kept only the in-frame ones, dropping some. This sample has about 170,000 clones, with roughly 70% found just once. General study results and limits: The records held CMV serostatus as the only immune exposure information. V- and J-gene trimming in TCR beta was tied to a missense DCLRE1C variant by an analysis performed later. About 87% or about 30% of the time was how often most TCR beta V segments were productive, according to an earlier analysis.

The sample taken for sequencing was PBMCs. The sequence was obtained from a girl between 10 and 17 years old in good health and CMV-seronegative. The chain is built from TRBV28 and TRBJ1-2; unclear D gene. The CDR3 region has the DNA TGTGCCAGCAGTTTGGGCGACTATGGCTACACCTTC. Amino acid sequence: CASSLGDYGYTF.